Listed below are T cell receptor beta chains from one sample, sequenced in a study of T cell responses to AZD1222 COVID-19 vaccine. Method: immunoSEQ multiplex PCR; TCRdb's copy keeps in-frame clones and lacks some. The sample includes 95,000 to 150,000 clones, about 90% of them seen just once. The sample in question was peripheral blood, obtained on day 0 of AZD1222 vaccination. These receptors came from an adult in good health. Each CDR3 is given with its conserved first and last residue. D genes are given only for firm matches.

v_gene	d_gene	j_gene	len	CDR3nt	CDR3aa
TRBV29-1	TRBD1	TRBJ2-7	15	TGCAGCGTTGAAGGCGAACAGGGGGCCTCCTACGAGCAGTACTTC	CSVEGEQGASYEQYF
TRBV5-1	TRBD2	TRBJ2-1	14	TGCGCCAGCAGCTTGGAGTCGGCGGGGGATGAGCAGTTCTTC	CASSLESAGDEQFF
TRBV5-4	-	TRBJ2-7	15	TGTGCCAGCAGCCCTGGAGGGGGGCAGCCCTACGAGCAGTACTTC	CASSPGGGQPYEQYF
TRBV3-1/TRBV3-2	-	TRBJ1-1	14	TGTGCCAGCAGCAATACCGAGGGGAACACTGAAGCTTTCTTT	CASSNTEGNTEAFF
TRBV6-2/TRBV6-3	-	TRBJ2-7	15	TGTGCCAGCAGTTTCAGGACAGCGATTGTCTACGAGCAGTACTTC	CASSFRTAIVYEQYF
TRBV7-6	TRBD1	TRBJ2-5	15	TGTGCCAGCAGCGTCAAACAGGGGAAAGGAGAGACCCAGTACTTC	CASSVKQGKGETQYF
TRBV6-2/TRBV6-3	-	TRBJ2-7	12	TGTGCCAGCAGTTACTCCCCCTACGAGCAGTACTTC	CASSYSPYEQYF
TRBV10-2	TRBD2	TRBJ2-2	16	TGCGCCAGCAGATATAGCGGGGGGGTCGTCGGCGGGGAGCTGTTTTTT	CASRYSGGVVGGELFF
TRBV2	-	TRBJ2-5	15	TGTGCCAGCAGTGAAGTCGGGGGTCTAATGGAGACCCAGTACTTC	CASSEVGGLMETQYF
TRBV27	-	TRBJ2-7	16	TGTGCCAGCAGTTTATCCCCCCTCGGAGGGTTCCACGAGCAGTACTTC	CASSLSPLGGFHEQYF